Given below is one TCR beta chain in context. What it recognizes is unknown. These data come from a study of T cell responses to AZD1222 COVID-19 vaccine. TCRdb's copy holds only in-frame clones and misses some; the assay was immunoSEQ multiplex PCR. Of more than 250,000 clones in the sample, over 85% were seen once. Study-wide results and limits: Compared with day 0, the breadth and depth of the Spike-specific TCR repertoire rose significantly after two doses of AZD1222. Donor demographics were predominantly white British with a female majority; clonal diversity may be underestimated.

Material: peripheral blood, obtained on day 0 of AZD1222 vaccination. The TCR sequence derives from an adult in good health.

The CDR3 bases are TGTGCCATCAGTGAGTCGTCGGGGGACGGCAATGAGCAGTTCTTC. As protein: CAISESSGDGNEQFF. V gene TRBV10-3 combines with J gene TRBJ2-1; possibly TRBD2 for D (6 bases). V lost 0 bases and J 6 bases, leaving 12 bases between the germline ends. Germline CDR1 is ENHRY and CDR2 is SYGVKD. The CDR3 spans 15 residues.